This T cell receptor beta chain was sequenced during a study of blood T cells in healthy people across ages. The study, taken as a whole, reports: The long-lived group displayed more naive CD4+ cells, plus higher diversity, than the aged donors did.

The V end was cut by 1 base, the J end by 5 bases, with 14 bases between. CDR1 is SGHTA and CDR2 is FQGNSA in the germline V gene. The CDR3 consists of 15 residues. There are a few counts of this clonotype. Its antigen remains unknown. Then a second PCR, running roughly 7 to 12 cycles, was carried out with a sample-barcoded 5' primer and a J-beta primer mix. TCRdb re-called the 5' RACE reads with MiXCR, one entry per CDR3 protein. The sample has 800,000 or so distinct CDR3 sequences; around 25% are singletons. In addition, the sample was reused for a study of T cells of mothers and their children. In that study: The TCR beta CDR3 read count exceeded 10 million for each mother and was several million for each child.

The TCR was taken from a boy aged 5-17 years in good health. The chain uses TRBV7-2 and TRBJ1-1, with a weak D call TRBD1 (5 bases). Sequenced material: blood. The CDR3 reads CASSLERQGWTEAFF. Written as DNA, the CDR3 is TGTGCCAGCAGCTTAGAGCGGCAGGGATGGACTGAAGCTTTCTTT. Full variable domain (outside the CDR3, taken from reference TRBV7-2 and TRBJ1-1): GAGVSQSPSNKVTEKGKDVELRCDPISGHTALYWYRQSLGQGLEFLIYFQGNSAPDKSGLPSDRFSAERTGGSVSTLTIQRTQQEDSAVYLCASSLERQGWTEAFFGQGTRLTVV.